The rows below give T cell receptor beta chains drawn from one sample of a study of control samples from healthy donors and cancer patients. This table comes from immunoSEQ multiplex PCR, and its TCRdb copy is limited to in-frame clones, with some not included. Of 170,000 or so clones listed, 85% to 95% are singletons. Sequencing input: blood. The source of these receptors is a man aged 25-45 years in good health. The CDR3 runs from the conserved cysteine through the conserved F or W. The order of the fields is CDR3 DNA, CDR3 protein, V gene, J gene, D gene, clone size. The D gene is left open where the match is weak. The size entry is marked missing in some rows and otherwise reads once, few, many or a size class.

DNA: TGTGCCAGCAGTTACCGCCCGACAGGTAACTATGGCTACACCTTC; CDR3: CASSYRPTGNYGYTF; V: TRBV6-5; J: TRBJ1-2; D: .; size: .
DNA: TGTGCCAGCAGCCCCAGGGTGGGAGCGGGCACCGGGGAGCTGTTTTTT; CDR3: CASSPRVGAGTGELFF; V: TRBV7-3; J: TRBJ2-2; D: .; size: .
DNA: TGTGCCAGCAGCTTTCCGGGACAGGGATCTGAGCAGTTCTTC; CDR3: CASSFPGQGSEQFF; V: TRBV7-2; J: TRBJ2-1; D: TRBD1; size: .
DNA: TGTGCCAGCAGCCCCGACGGGACTGCTAATGAAAAACTGTTTTTT; CDR3: CASSPDGTANEKLFF; V: TRBV11-2; J: TRBJ1-4; D: .; size: .
DNA: TGCAGCGTCGGAACAGGGGGCGATGGGCAGCCCCAGCATTTT; CDR3: CSVGTGGDGQPQHF; V: TRBV29-1; J: TRBJ1-5; D: TRBD1; size: .
DNA: TGTGCCATCAGCCTACTAGCGGGAGGGTCGGGAGATACGCAGTATTTT; CDR3: CAISLLAGGSGDTQYF; V: TRBV10-3; J: TRBJ2-3; D: TRBD2; size: .
DNA: TGTGCCAGCAGCTTGGGGCTCGCCACCGGGGAGCTGTTTTTT; CDR3: CASSLGLATGELFF; V: TRBV7-6; J: TRBJ2-2; D: .; size: .
DNA: TGTGCCAGCAGTCCCCGATTGACAGGGACTGAAGCTTTCTTT; CDR3: CASSPRLTGTEAFF; V: TRBV28; J: TRBJ1-1; D: TRBD1; size: .
DNA: TGTGCCAGCAGCGCAAGTCTAGCGGCGAGCACAGATACGCAGTATTTT; CDR3: CASSASLAASTDTQYF; V: TRBV9; J: TRBJ2-3; D: TRBD2; size: once
DNA: TGTGCCAGCAGTCTGTTCTATAATTCACCCCTCCACTTT; CDR3: CASSLFYNSPLHF; V: TRBV5-8; J: TRBJ1-6; D: .; size: .
DNA: TGTGCCAGCAGCCAAGTTTGGGGGGAAAACACTGAAGCTTTCTTT; CDR3: CASSQVWGENTEAFF; V: TRBV4-2; J: TRBJ1-1; D: .; size: .
DNA: TGTGCCAGCAGCCAAGAGCTAGCGGGGGGCTCCTACGAGCAGTACTTC; CDR3: CASSQELAGGSYEQYF; V: TRBV4-2; J: TRBJ2-7; D: TRBD2; size: .
DNA: TGTGCCAGCAGTGAAGGGACCCGCTCGGATGAGCAGTTCTTC; CDR3: CASSEGTRSDEQFF; V: TRBV25-1; J: TRBJ2-1; D: .; size: once
DNA: TGTGCCAGCAGCTTCGGGACAGGGTATCAGCCCCAGCATTTT; CDR3: CASSFGTGYQPQHF; V: TRBV7-2; J: TRBJ1-5; D: TRBD1; size: .
DNA: TGTGCCAGTAGTATGGCTAGCGGGAGAACGAATGAGCAGTTCTTC; CDR3: CASSMASGRTNEQFF; V: TRBV19; J: TRBJ2-1; D: TRBD2; size: .
DNA: TGTGCCTGGAGGTTTGCGCCCTATAATTCACCCCTCCACTTT; CDR3: CAWRFAPYNSPLHF; V: TRBV30; J: TRBJ1-6; D: .; size: .
DNA: TGTGCCAGCAGCACGCGGACTAGCGGGGGAGTTAGCACAGATACGCAGTATTTT; CDR3: CASSTRTSGGVSTDTQYF; V: TRBV11-3; J: TRBJ2-3; D: TRBD2; size: .
DNA: TGTGCCAGCAGCCAAGAAGTTGGGCCCTACAATGAGCAGTTCTTC; CDR3: CASSQEVGPYNEQFF; V: TRBV4-2; J: TRBJ2-1; D: .; size: once
DNA: TGTGCCAGCAGTTCTGTCGGGCTCGAGCAGTACTTC; CDR3: CASSSVGLEQYF; V: TRBV6-5; J: TRBJ2-7; D: .; size: .
DNA: TGTGCCAGCAGTCGCCAGACTAGCGATCAAGAGACCCAGTACTTC; CDR3: CASSRQTSDQETQYF; V: TRBV6-6; J: TRBJ2-5; D: TRBD2; size: .
DNA: TGTGCCAGCTCACCCCAAGACAGGGGCCGGACTGAAGCTTTCTTT; CDR3: CASSPQDRGRTEAFF; V: TRBV18; J: TRBJ1-1; D: TRBD1; size: .
DNA: TGTGCCAGCAGCTTGGGGGACCGAGATAATTCACCCCTCCACTTT; CDR3: CASSLGDRDNSPLHF; V: TRBV5-6; J: TRBJ1-6; D: .; size: few
DNA: TGTGCCAGCAGCGTAGATCAGGCGGTAGGGACCCAGTACTTC; CDR3: CASSVDQAVGTQYF; V: TRBV9; J: TRBJ2-5; D: .; size: .
DNA: TGTGCCAGCAGCTTTGCAGTACGCGAAAAACTGTTTTTT; CDR3: CASSFAVREKLFF; V: TRBV7-6; J: TRBJ1-4; D: .; size: .
DNA: TGTGCCAGCAGGCAAGAAGGGGGAGAGACCCAGTACTTC; CDR3: CASRQEGGETQYF; V: TRBV3-1/TRBV3-2; J: TRBJ2-5; D: .; size: .
DNA: TGCGCCACCTCGGAGGAGGCCACAGATACGCAGTATTTT; CDR3: CATSEEATDTQYF; V: TRBV10-1; J: TRBJ2-3; D: .; size: once
DNA: TGCGCCAGCAGCGGGGCAGGGAACAATGAGCAGTTCTTC; CDR3: CASSGAGNNEQFF; V: TRBV5-1; J: TRBJ2-1; D: .; size: once
DNA: TGTGCCAGCAGCGTAGGGGGCGCCCAAGAGACCCAGTACTTC; CDR3: CASSVGGAQETQYF; V: TRBV9; J: TRBJ2-5; D: .; size: .
DNA: TGTGCCAGCAGCACCCGGACTAGCACAGATACGCAGTATTTT; CDR3: CASSTRTSTDTQYF; V: TRBV7-2; J: TRBJ2-3; D: .; size: .
DNA: TGTGCCAGCAGCCCAATATCGGGGCTACCGAACACTGAAGCTTTCTTT; CDR3: CASSPISGLPNTEAFF; V: TRBV7-3; J: TRBJ1-1; D: .; size: .
DNA: TGTGCCAGCAGTTTACCTCGGACAGGGGGCACCGGGGAGCTGTTTTTT; CDR3: CASSLPRTGGTGELFF; V: TRBV28; J: TRBJ2-2; D: TRBD1; size: .
DNA: TGTGCCAGCAGGGGGTCCTTCAGGATTCTCTCCTACAATGAACAGTTCTTC; CDR3: CASRGSFRILSYNEQFF; V: TRBV2; J: TRBJ2-1; D: .; size: once
DNA: TGTGCCAGCACCCTGTTCGGGAGCAATCAAGATACGCAGTATTTT; CDR3: CASTLFGSNQDTQYF; V: TRBV7-6; J: TRBJ2-3; D: .; size: .
DNA: TGCAGCGTTACCGTGGCGGGAGTCATCACCGGGGAGCTGTTTTTT; CDR3: CSVTVAGVITGELFF; V: TRBV29-1; J: TRBJ2-2; D: TRBD2; size: .
DNA: TGTGCCAGCAGGACGACAGGGAGCTACAATGAGCAGTTCTTC; CDR3: CASRTTGSYNEQFF; V: TRBV28; J: TRBJ2-1; D: TRBD1; size: .
DNA: TGTGCCAGCAGTGAAGGGGGGAGCAATCAGCCCCAGCATTTT; CDR3: CASSEGGSNQPQHF; V: TRBV6-1; J: TRBJ1-5; D: .; size: .
DNA: TGTGCCAGCAGCTTAGGATGGGGGGAAAACAATGAGCAGTTCTTC; CDR3: CASSLGWGENNEQFF; V: TRBV7-9; J: TRBJ2-1; D: .; size: .
DNA: TGTGCCAGCAGTACCCTTCTAGCAGTCACAGATACGCAGTATTTT; CDR3: CASSTLLAVTDTQYF; V: TRBV27; J: TRBJ2-3; D: .; size: .
DNA: TGTGCCTGGAAGGTGGACCACTATGGCTACACCTTC; CDR3: CAWKVDHYGYTF; V: TRBV30; J: TRBJ1-2; D: .; size: once
DNA: TGTGCCAGCAGCTCCACGGGAAAAGGAACTAATGAAAAACTGTTTTTT; CDR3: CASSSTGKGTNEKLFF; V: TRBV5-6; J: TRBJ1-4; D: .; size: .
DNA: TGTGCCAGCAGCCAACGGTCGCCTACCGCCCCTGAAGCTTTCTTT; CDR3: CASSQRSPTAPEAFF; V: TRBV5-4; J: TRBJ1-1; D: .; size: .
DNA: TGTGCCAGCAGTGAAGGGAGGGGCAATCAGCCCCAGCATTTT; CDR3: CASSEGRGNQPQHF; V: TRBV6-1; J: TRBJ1-5; D: .; size: .